Reported below is one T cell receptor beta chain. Its antigen is not identified. The sample belongs to a study of cytomegalovirus exposure and HLA in healthy donors. Study-wide context: The use of the same platform for the 90 to 150 validation repertoires and the 550 to 850 first-cohort repertoires was reported by a later analysis. General observations from the study: For most TCR sequences rarity was the rule, although some public TCRs occurred in many donors. The investigators catalogued 164 TCR beta chains as cytomegalovirus-associated. Subsequent analysis found a tendency for first-cohort TCR clusters to co-occur within the 95 to 150 validation repertoires.

The assay was immunoSEQ multiplex PCR, and TCRdb's table has in-frame clones only and misses some. This table has 130,000 to 150,000 clones, roughly 89% appearing once. The clonotype was recovered from a man between 18 and 29 years old in good health and CMV-seropositive. The sample comprised PBMCs.

Here the CDR3 reads CASSLSAGPSTDTQYF. DNA of the CDR3: TGTGCCAGCAGCTTATCCGCGGGCCCTAGCACAGATACGCAGTATTTT. The rearrangement links TRBV11-3 to TRBJ2-3, with D possibly TRBD2 on 5 matching bases. V gave up 2 bases and J gave up 0 bases, with 12 bases separating them. There are 16 residues in the CDR3. The V gene's germline CDR1 is SGHNT and CDR2 YENEEA.